These 23 T cell receptor beta chains share one sample of origin, sequenced in a study of blood T cell repertoires in COVID-19 (dated by TCRdb to 2018 to 2021). The method was the immunoSEQ multiplex PCR assay. As stored in TCRdb, this immuneACCESS dataset retains in-frame rearrangements with V and J assigned. A fraction of the clones does not appear; measured against another copy, unresolved V genes explain less than half of the discrepancy, and the remainder lacks a known reason. The sample table shows around 200,000 clones, and around 75% are seen once. The top ten clones comprise over 5% of the sample. What was sequenced was peripheral blood. These receptors originate from a woman aged 40 to 55 with COVID-19, enrolled during active disease.

This chain links TRBV18 with TRBJ2-3; 13 bases fit TRBD2. CDR3 length: 18 amino acids. The V gene end was trimmed by 3 bases and the J gene end by 2 bases; junction bases not matched to a gene: 8. In germline, CDR1 is KGHSH, CDR2 LQKENI. As DNA, the CDR3 is TGTGCCAGCTCACCCCCTTGGACTAGCGGGGGACCCACAGATACGCAGTATTTT. Protein sequence: CASSPPWTSGGPTDTQYF. The entire variable domain, with the rest obtained from reference TRBV18 and TRBJ2-3, is as follows: NAGVMQNPRHLVRRRGQEARLRCSPMKGHSHVYWYRQLPEEGLKFMVYLQKENIIDESGMPKERFSAEFPKEGPSILRIQQVVRGDSAAYFCASSPPWTSGGPTDTQYFGPGTRLTVL.

The chain has TRBV5-4 and TRBJ2-7; 10 nucleotides match TRBD1. CDR3 size: 14 residues. Germline V gene sequence: CDR1 SGHNT, CDR2 YYREEE (reference sequence). J lost 3 bases, V lost 2 bases, and 2 bases had no gene match. CDR3 sequence reads: CASSFGTGDYEQYF. DNA for the CDR3: TGTGCCAGCAGCTTTGGGACAGGGGACTACGAGCAGTACTTC.

The chain has TRBV5-1 and TRBJ1-1, with D perhaps matching TRBD1 (6 bases). The CDR3 consists of 16 residues. V was trimmed by 0 bases and J by 1 base, leaving 13 bases between them. The germline V gene has CDR1 SGHRS and CDR2 YFSETQ. CDR3 loop: CASSLAIQGPNTEAFF. Written as DNA, the CDR3 is TGCGCCAGCAGCTTGGCCATACAGGGACCGAACACTGAAGCTTTCTTT.

The chain employs TRBV29-1 and TRBJ1-2, with 9 positions matching TRBD1. Losses at the gene ends were 6 bases for V and 6 bases for J; bases not matched to a gene: 5. The CDR3 runs to 12 residues. Germline V gene data show CDR1 as SQVTM and CDR2 as ANQGSEA. The CDR3 nucleotides read TGCAGCGTGTTGGACAGGGGCAATGGCTACACCTTC. Amino acid sequence: CSVLDRGNGYTF.

The chain combines TRBV5-1 with TRBJ2-1; 8 bases fit TRBD2. J gave up 3 bases and V 2 bases, and 4 bases lay outside the gene matches. Germline loops: CDR1 SGHRS, CDR2 YFSETQ. This CDR3 spans 15 amino acids. The CDR3 sequence: CASSLTGLDYNEQFF. In nucleotides, the CDR3 is TGCGCCAGCAGCTTAACGGGACTAGACTACAATGAGCAGTTCTTC.

This CDR3 is CASSLVGTSGGFNEQYF. DNA of the CDR3: TGTGCCAGCAGCTTAGTAGGCACTAGCGGGGGGTTTAACGAGCAGTACTTC. The chain recombines TRBV7-2 with TRBJ2-7; 12 positions agree with TRBD2. The CDR3 loop spans 17 amino acids. The V gene end was trimmed by 1 base and the J gene end by 5 bases; junction bases not matched to a gene: 9. Germline values: CDR1 SGHTA, CDR2 FQGNSA.

This clone was counted only a few times. V and J are TRBV30 and TRBJ1-1; D is uncertain. Trimming took 3 bases from V and 1 from J, leaving 3 bases between them. The CDR3 is made up of 11 amino acids. Per the germline V gene, CDR1 is GTSNPN and CDR2 is SVGIG (reference sequence). CDR3 protein: CAWSRNTEAFF. The DNA for the CDR3 is TGTGCCTGGAGCAGGAACACTGAAGCTTTCTTT.

This clone came up once. The chain combines TRBV6-5 with TRBJ1-4, with D hard to call. V lost 6 bases and J lost 8, with 16 bases in between. Germline lookup yields CDR1 MNHEY and CDR2 SVGAGI. The CDR3 runs to 14 residues. The CDR3 here is CASSVELSAEKLFF. CDR3 in DNA: TGTGCCAGCAGCGTAGAGTTGAGTGCGGAAAAACTGTTTTTT.

The J gene is TRBJ2-1, the V gene TRBV5-1; 7 bases map to TRBD1. The V and J ends lost 4 bases and 0 bases, in that order; junction bases with no gene match: 7. This CDR3 region has 16 residues. Germline V gene data show CDR1 as SGHRS and CDR2 as YFSETQ. CDR3 loop: CASSVTGESSYNEQFF. The DNA of the CDR3 is TGCGCCAGCAGCGTAACAGGGGAGAGCTCCTACAATGAGCAGTTCTTC.

The CDR3 DNA is TGTGCCAGTAGTCCACGGACAGTCCAGGAGACCCAGTACTTC. Protein product: CASSPRTVQETQYF. The rearrangement uses TRBV19 and TRBJ2-5, with D possibly being TRBD1 (6 bases). Trimming stripped 5 bases from V and 5 bases from J, with 15 bases between. The CDR3 is 14 residues long. Per the germline V gene, CDR1 is LNHDA and CDR2 is SQIVND (reference sequence).

This clone was recorded a few times. This rearrangement joins TRBV6-5 to TRBJ1-2, with TRBD1 matching 9 bases. With V trimmed by 4 bases and J by 4 bases, 4 bases remained unmatched. This CDR3 has 14 amino acids. Germline CDR1 is MNHEY and CDR2 is SVGAGI. In DNA, the CDR3 is TGTGCCAGCAGTTCACAGGGGGCTGGCTATGGCTACACCTTC. Protein product: CASSSQGAGYGYTF.

V is TRBV7-6 and J is TRBJ2-5; 10 nucleotides align to TRBD1. The CDR3 consists of 15 residues. CDR1 is SGHVS, CDR2 FNYEAQ, per germline. V gave up 3 bases and J gave up 5 bases; unmatched junction bases: 6. The CDR3 spells CASSLGTGVIETQYF. For the CDR3, the DNA is TGTGCCAGCAGCTTGGGGACAGGGGTTATCGAGACCCAGTACTTC.

Here the CDR3 DNA reads TGCGCCAGCAGTTCCTCCAACAGGACAGGGGATAAAAGGGGAAAACTGTTTTTT. Its protein product is CASSSSNRTGDKRGKLFF. The gene calls are TRBV5-1 and TRBJ1-4; 9 bases map to TRBD1. The CDR3 sequence is 18 residues long. CDR1 and CDR2 (germline): SGHRS, YFSETQ. V shed 5 bases, J shed 10 bases, and the junction held 21 bases outside the gene matches.

This chain uses TRBV7-2 with TRBJ1-1; TRBD1 might be the D (5 bases). CDR1 and CDR2 (germline): SGHTA, FQGNSA. Trimming left V 8 bases short and J 3 bases short, with 16 bases between. The CDR3 contains 14 residues. The CDR3 coding sequence is TGTGCCAGCCGCCGGGGCGCGGGAGACACTGAAGCTTTCTTT. Protein sequence: CASRRGAGDTEAFF.

The chain is built from TRBV9 and TRBJ1-1, with TRBD1 identical over 10 bases. This CDR3 comprises 14 residues. Germline assignment: CDR1 SGDLS and CDR2 YYNGEE. V trimming: 4 bases; J trimming: 4 bases; junction bases outside the gene matches: 4. The CDR3 bases are TGTGCCAGCAGCCCCCGACAGGGGGCCACTGAAGCTTTCTTT. This encodes CASSPRQGATEAFF.

V usage is TRBV9 and J usage is TRBJ2-1, with 8 nucleotides matching TRBD2. This CDR3 region has 18 residues. Per the germline V gene, CDR1 is SGDLS and CDR2 is YYNGEE. V was pared by 3 bases and J by 6 bases, with 17 bases of the junction left unmatched. Written as DNA, the CDR3 is TGTGCCAGCAGCGCACTTACGGTAACGGCGGGAGGATCCAATGAGCAGTTCTTC. As protein: CASSALTVTAGGSNEQFF.

J is TRBJ1-1 and V is TRBV5-1; the D gene is possibly TRBD1 (5 bases). Germline CDR1 is SGHRS and CDR2 is YFSETQ. The germline V and J ends were trimmed by 6 bases and 5 bases, with 20 bases remaining between them. There are 15 residues in the CDR3. The CDR3 DNA sequence: TGCGCCAGCAAGCCAGGGACTCCTCGGGGAACTGAAGCTTTCTTT. Its protein is CASKPGTPRGTEAFF.

The J gene is TRBJ2-7, the V gene TRBV28; 7 nucleotides agree with TRBD1. The germline V gene has CDR1 MDHEN and CDR2 SYDVKM. This CDR3 comprises 16 residues. J gave up 2 bases and V 3 bases, and 10 bases lay outside the gene matches. The CDR3 sequence is CASSFSPTGPTYEQYF. Written as DNA, the CDR3 is TGTGCCAGCAGTTTTAGTCCGACAGGGCCCACCTACGAGCAGTACTTC. The full variable domain, rest sourced from reference TRBV28 and TRBJ2-7, is DVKVTQSSRYLVKRTGEKVFLECVQDMDHENMFWYRQDPGLGLRLIYFSYDVKMKEKGDIPEGYSVSREKKERFSLILESASTNQTSMYLCASSFSPTGPTYEQYFGPGTRLTVT.

CDR3 in amino acids: CASSLHFWAGNNNEQFF. Written as DNA, the CDR3 is TGTGCCAGCAGCTTGCATTTCTGGGCGGGGAACAACAATGAGCAGTTCTTC. The chain couples TRBV5-5 to TRBJ2-1, with D perhaps matching TRBD2 (6 bases). The V end was cut by 1 base, the J end by 5 bases, with 19 bases between. The CDR3 extends over 17 amino acids. Per germline, CDR1 SGHKS and CDR2 YYEKEE (reference sequence).

This chain connects TRBV10-3 to TRBJ1-5; tentative D call: TRBD1 (6 bases). V was trimmed by 2 bases and J by 1 base, leaving 9 bases between them. The germline gives CDR1 ENHRY, CDR2 SYGVKD. The CDR3 is made up of 15 amino acids. The CDR3, as DNA: TGTGCCATCAGTGAGAGAACAGGGAGCAATCAGCCCCAGCATTTT. It is translated as CAISERTGSNQPQHF.

The J gene is TRBJ2-1, the V gene TRBV29-1, with D perhaps TRBD2 (6 bases). CDR1 and CDR2 (germline): SQVTM, ANQGSEA. V lost 2 bases and J lost 0, with 11 bases in between. The CDR3 covers 15 residues. The DNA for the CDR3 is TGCAGCGTTGAACACGGGGGTCTCTCCTACAATGAGCAGTTCTTC. This sequence encodes CSVEHGGLSYNEQFF.

V gene TRBV4-1 combines with J gene TRBJ2-7, with no clear D. The ends were cut back, 2 bases at V and 4 bases at J, with 9 bases in the middle. The CDR3 consists of 13 residues. Germline V CDR1 and CDR2: MGHRA, YSYEKL. CDR3 region: CASSQFDTYEQYF. The CDR3 nucleotides read TGCGCCAGCAGCCAATTCGACACATACGAGCAGTACTTC.

The chain is built from TRBV2 and TRBJ2-2; possibly TRBD1 for D (6 bases). Germline CDR1 SNHLY, CDR2 FYNNEI. The CDR3 spans 14 residues. The V end was cut by 6 bases, the J end by 1 base, with 9 bases between. The CDR3 is CASRGTMNTGELFF. The DNA for the CDR3 is TGTGCCAGCAGGGGGACAATGAACACCGGGGAGCTGTTTTTT.